This record concerns one T cell receptor beta chain sequence. RNA totalling about 0.5 to 1 ug underwent reverse transcription with random hexamers. TCRdb ran MiXCR on the immunoSEQ multiplex PCR reads and lists one entry per CDR3 protein. The table includes around 170,000 distinct CDR3 sequences, 92% detected once. This specimen comes from a study of CD8 T cells in Susac syndrome. Purification of the CD8+ and CD4+ T cells relied on negative isolation, and TEMRA cells underwent FACS enrichment. Sequencing was done on a sample of CD4+ T cells from PBMCs. The source of this sequence is a human donor in good health.

This CDR3 is CSVVPGQETQYF. CDR3 nucleotide sequence: TGCAGCGTTGTTCCGGGCCAAGAGACCCAGTACTTC. The chain employs TRBV29-1 and TRBJ2-5; no definite D call. Deletions cut 4 bases from V and 1 base from J, with 7 bases between. The CDR3 totals 12 residues. Germline-derived CDR1 and CDR2 are SQVTM and ANQGSEA.